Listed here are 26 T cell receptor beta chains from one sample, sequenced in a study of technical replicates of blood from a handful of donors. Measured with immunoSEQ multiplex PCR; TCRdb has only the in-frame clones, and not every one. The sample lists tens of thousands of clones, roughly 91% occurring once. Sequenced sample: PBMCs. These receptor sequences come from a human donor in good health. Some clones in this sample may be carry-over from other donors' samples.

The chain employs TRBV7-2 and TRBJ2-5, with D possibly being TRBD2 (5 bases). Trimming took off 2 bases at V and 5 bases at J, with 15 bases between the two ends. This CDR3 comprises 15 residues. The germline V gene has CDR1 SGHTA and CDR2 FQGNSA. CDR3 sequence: CASSLNVARRETQYF. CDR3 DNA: TGTGCCAGCAGCTTAAACGTCGCGAGGAGGGAGACCCAGTACTTC.

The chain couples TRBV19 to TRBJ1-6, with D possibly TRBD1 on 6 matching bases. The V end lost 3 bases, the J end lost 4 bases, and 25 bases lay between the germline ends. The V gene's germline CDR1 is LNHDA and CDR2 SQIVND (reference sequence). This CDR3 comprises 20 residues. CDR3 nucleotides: TGTGCCAGTAGTATCCCCAAAACAGGGTATTGGCCGTTATATAATTCACCCCTCCACTTT. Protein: CASSIPKTGYWPLYNSPLHF.

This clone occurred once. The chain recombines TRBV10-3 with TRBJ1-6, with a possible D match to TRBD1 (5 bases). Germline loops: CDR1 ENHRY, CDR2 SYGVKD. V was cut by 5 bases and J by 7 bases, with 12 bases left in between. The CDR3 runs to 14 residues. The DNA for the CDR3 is TGTGCCATCAGTTCAGGGTCGTTGAATTCACCCCTCCACTTT. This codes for CAISSGSLNSPLHF.

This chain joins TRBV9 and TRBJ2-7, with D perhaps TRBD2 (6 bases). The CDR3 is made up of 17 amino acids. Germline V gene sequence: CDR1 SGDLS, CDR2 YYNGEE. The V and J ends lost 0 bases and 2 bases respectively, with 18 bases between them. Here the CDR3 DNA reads TGTGCCAGCAGCGTAGCCCCGGTCGGGGGAGCCCCCTACGAGCAGTACTTC. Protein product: CASSVAPVGGAPYEQYF. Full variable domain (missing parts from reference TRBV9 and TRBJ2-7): DSGVTQTPKHLITATGQRVTLRCSPRSGDLSVYWYQQSLDQGLQFLIQYYNGEERAKGNILERFSAQQFPDLHSELNLSSLELGDSALYFCASSVAPVGGAPYEQYFGPGTRLTVT.

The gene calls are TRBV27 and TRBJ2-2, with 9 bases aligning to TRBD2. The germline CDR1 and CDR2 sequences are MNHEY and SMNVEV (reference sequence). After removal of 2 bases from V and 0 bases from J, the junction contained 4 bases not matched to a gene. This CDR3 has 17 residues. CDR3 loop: CASSLATSGSNTGELFF. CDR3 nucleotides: TGTGCCAGCAGTTTAGCGACTAGCGGTTCGAACACCGGGGAGCTGTTTTTT.

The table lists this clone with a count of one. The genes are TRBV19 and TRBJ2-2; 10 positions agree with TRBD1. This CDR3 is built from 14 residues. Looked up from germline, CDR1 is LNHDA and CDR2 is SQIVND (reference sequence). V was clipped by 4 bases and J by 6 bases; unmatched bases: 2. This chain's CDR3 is CASSRQGAAGELFF. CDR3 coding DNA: TGTGCCAGTAGTAGACAGGGGGCCGCCGGGGAGCTGTTTTTT.

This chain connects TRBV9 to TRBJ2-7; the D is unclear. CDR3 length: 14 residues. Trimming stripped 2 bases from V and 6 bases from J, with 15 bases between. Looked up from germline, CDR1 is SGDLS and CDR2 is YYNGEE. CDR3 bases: TGTGCCAGCAGCGTTAGTCCAAGCGCAGTCGAGCAGTACTTC. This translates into CASSVSPSAVEQYF.

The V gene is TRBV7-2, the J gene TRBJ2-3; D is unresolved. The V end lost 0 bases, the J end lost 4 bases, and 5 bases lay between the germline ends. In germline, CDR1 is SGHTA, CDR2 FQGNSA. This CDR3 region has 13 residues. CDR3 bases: TGTGCCAGCAGCTTAGCCCTAGCAGATACGCAGTATTTT. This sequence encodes CASSLALADTQYF. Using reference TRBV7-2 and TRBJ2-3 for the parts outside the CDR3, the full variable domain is GAGVSQSPSNKVTEKGKDVELRCDPISGHTALYWYRQSLGQGLEFLIYFQGNSAPDKSGLPSDRFSAERTGGSVSTLTIQRTQQEDSAVYLCASSLALADTQYFGPGTRLTVL.

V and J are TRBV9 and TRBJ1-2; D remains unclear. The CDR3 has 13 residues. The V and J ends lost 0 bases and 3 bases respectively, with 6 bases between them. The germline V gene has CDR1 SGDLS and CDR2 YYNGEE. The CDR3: CASSVASHYGYTF. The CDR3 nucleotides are TGTGCCAGCAGCGTAGCTTCCCACTATGGCTACACCTTC. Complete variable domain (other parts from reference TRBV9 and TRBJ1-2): DSGVTQTPKHLITATGQRVTLRCSPRSGDLSVYWYQQSLDQGLQFLIQYYNGEERAKGNILERFSAQQFPDLHSELNLSSLELGDSALYFCASSVASHYGYTFGSGTRLTVV.

CDR3 loop: CASSLSTGATEAFF. As DNA, the CDR3 is TGTGCCAGCAGCTTGAGCACAGGAGCCACTGAAGCTTTCTTT. The J gene is TRBJ1-1, the V gene TRBV5-4; a weak D match, TRBD1 (5 bases). The length of the CDR3 is 14 residues. Germline V CDR1 and CDR2: SGHNT, YYREEE (reference sequence). V lost 1 base and J lost 4, with 11 bases in between. The entire variable domain, with the rest obtained from reference TRBV5-4 and TRBJ1-1, is as follows: ETGVTQSPTHLIKTRGQQVTLRCSSQSGHNTVSWYQQALGQGPQFIFQYYREEENGRGNFPPRFSGLQFPNYSSELNVNALELDDSALYLCASSLSTGATEAFFGQGTRLTVV.

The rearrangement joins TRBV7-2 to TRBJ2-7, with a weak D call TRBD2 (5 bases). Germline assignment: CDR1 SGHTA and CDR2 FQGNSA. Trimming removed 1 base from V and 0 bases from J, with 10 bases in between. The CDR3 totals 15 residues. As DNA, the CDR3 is TGTGCCAGCAGCTTAGAGGACTTTTTCTCCTACGAGCAGTACTTC. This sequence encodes CASSLEDFFSYEQYF.

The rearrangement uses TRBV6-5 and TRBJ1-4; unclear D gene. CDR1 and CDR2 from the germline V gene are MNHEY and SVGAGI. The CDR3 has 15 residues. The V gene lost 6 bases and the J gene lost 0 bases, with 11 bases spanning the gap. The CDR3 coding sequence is TGTGCCAGCAGACACGACGGGGCAACTAATGAAAAACTGTTTTTT. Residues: CASRHDGATNEKLFF.

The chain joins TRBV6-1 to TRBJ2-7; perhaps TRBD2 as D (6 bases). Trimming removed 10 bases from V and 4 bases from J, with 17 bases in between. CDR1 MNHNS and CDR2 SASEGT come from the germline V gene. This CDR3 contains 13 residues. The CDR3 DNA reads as TGTGCCACCCCGGGGGAGCGGCTGTACGAGCAGTACTTC. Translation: CATPGERLYEQYF.

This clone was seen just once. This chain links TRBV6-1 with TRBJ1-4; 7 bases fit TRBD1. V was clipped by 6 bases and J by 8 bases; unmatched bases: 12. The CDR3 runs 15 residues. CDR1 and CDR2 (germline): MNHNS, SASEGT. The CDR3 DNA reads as TGTGCCAGCAGCGCAGAGGGGGCGCGTAAGGAAAAACTGTTTTTT. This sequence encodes CASSAEGARKEKLFF.

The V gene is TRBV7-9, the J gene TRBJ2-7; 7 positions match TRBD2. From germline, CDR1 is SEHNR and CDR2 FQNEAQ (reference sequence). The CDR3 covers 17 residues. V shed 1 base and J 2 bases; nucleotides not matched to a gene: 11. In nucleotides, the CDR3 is TGTGCCAGCAGCTTAGGGTATAGAGGCGGGAGCCCCTACGAGCAGTACTTC. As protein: CASSLGYRGGSPYEQYF.

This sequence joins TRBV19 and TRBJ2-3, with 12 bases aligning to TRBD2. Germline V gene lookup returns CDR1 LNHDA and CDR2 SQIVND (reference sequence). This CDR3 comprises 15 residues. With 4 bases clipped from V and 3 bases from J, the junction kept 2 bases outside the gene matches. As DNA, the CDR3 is TGTGCCAGTAGTACCACTAGCGGGAGGACAGATACGCAGTATTTT. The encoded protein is CASSTTSGRTDTQYF.

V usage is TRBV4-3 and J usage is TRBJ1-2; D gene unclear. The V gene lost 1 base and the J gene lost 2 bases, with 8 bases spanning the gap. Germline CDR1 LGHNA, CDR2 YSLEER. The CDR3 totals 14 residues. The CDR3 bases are TGCGCCAGCAGCCAAGGAGGGAGCAACTATGGCTACACCTTC. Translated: CASSQGGSNYGYTF.

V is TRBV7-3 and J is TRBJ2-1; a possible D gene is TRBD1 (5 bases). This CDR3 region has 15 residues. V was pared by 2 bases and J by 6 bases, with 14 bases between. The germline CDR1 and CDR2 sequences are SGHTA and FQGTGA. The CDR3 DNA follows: TGTGCCAGCAGCTTAGAAGACAGCCTTGCCAATGAGCAGTTCTTC. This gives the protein CASSLEDSLANEQFF.

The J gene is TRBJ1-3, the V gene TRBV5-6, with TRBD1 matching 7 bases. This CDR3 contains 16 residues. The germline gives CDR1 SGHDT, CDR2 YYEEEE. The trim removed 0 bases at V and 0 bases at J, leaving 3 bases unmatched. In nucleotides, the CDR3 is TGTGCCAGCAGCTTGGGAGGGGGCAACTCTGGAAACACCATATATTTT. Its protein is CASSLGGGNSGNTIYF.

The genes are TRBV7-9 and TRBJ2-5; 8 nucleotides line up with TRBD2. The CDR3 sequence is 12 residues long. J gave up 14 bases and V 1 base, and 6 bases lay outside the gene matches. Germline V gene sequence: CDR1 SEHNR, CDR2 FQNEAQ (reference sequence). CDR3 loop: CASSLVAGGEYF. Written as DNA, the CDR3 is TGTGCCAGCAGCTTAGTGGCGGGAGGCGAATACTTC.

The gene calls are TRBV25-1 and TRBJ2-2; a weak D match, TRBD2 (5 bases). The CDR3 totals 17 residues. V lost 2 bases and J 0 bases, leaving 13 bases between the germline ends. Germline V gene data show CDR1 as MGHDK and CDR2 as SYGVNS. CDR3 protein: CASSEVGGRSNTGELFF. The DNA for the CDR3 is TGTGCCAGCAGTGAAGTTGGAGGACGATCGAACACCGGGGAGCTGTTTTTT.

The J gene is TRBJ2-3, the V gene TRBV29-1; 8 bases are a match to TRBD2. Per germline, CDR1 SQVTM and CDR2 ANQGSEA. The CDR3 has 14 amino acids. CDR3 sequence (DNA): TGCAGTGGGGGGGAGCGGGGGTCCACAGATACGCAGTATTTT. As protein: CSGGERGSTDTQYF.

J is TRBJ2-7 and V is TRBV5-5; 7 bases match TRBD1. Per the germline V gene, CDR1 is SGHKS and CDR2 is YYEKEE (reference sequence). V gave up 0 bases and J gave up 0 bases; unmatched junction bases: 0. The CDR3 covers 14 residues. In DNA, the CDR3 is TGTGCCAGCAGCTTGGCAGGGGGCTCCTACGAGCAGTACTTC. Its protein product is CASSLAGGSYEQYF.

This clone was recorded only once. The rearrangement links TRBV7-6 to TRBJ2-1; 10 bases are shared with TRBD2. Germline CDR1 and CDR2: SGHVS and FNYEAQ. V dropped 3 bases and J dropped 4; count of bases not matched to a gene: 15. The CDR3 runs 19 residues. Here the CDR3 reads CASSFGLAGESPPYNEQFF. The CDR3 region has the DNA TGTGCCAGCAGCTTCGGGCTAGCGGGGGAGTCACCTCCATACAATGAGCAGTTCTTC.

CDR3 DNA: TGTGCCAGCAGTGAAGCGCGGGGGGCTAATGAAAAACTGTTTTTT. This translates into CASSEARGANEKLFF. The J gene is TRBJ1-4, the V gene TRBV2, with a weak D call TRBD1 (5 bases). The CDR3 has 15 residues. Germline V gene data show CDR1 as SNHLY and CDR2 as FYNNEI. V was shortened by 0 bases and J by 3 bases, with 8 bases between the two germline ends.

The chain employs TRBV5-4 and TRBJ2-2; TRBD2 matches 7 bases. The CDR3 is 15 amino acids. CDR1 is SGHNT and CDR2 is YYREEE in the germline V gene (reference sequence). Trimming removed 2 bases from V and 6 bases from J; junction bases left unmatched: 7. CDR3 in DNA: TGTGCCAGCAGCTTTGGACTAGGAGGGTCCGGGGAGCTGTTTTTT. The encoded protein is CASSFGLGGSGELFF.